Presented here are 13 T cell receptor beta chains from one specimen sequenced in a study of cytomegalovirus exposure and HLA in healthy donors. PCR primers comprised 60 Vbeta and 13 Jbeta primers. Sequencing used immunoSEQ multiplex PCR; TCRdb keeps in-frame clones, though not all of them. The sample shows around 100,000 clones, 65% to 85% of them seen only once. The sequenced sample was PBMCs. The receptors were sampled from a man aged 50-60 years in good health and CMV-seropositive.

CDR3 nucleotide sequence: TGCAGCGTTGAAGGGACTAGCGGGAGTTCCGGGGAGCTGTTTTTT. It codes for CSVEGTSGSSGELFF. J is TRBJ2-2 and V is TRBV29-1; 13 positions agree with TRBD2. Germline lookup yields CDR1 SQVTM and CDR2 ANQGSEA. This CDR3 spans 15 amino acids. Trimming cost V 1 base and J 6 bases; bases outside gene matches: 2.

The CDR3, as DNA: TGTGCCAGCAGCCCCGAGGCCGGGGGGAGAGGTGGCTACACCTTC. It is translated as CASSPEAGGRGGYTF. The chain couples TRBV14 to TRBJ1-2, with a tentative D call TRBD1 (5 bases). Germline V gives CDR1 SGHDN, CDR2 FVKESK. CDR3 length: 15 amino acids. The V and J ends lost 4 bases and 7 bases respectively, with 19 bases between them.

The V and J genes are TRBV5-1 and TRBJ2-2, with D possibly being TRBD2 (6 bases). Trimming shortened V by 0 bases and J by 4 bases, and 10 bases separated the two germline ends. CDR3 length: 15 residues. CDR1 is SGHRS and CDR2 is YFSETQ in the germline V gene. The CDR3, as DNA: TGCGCCAGCAGCTTGGCTATGGGGGGCACCGGGGAGCTGTTTTTT. Its protein is CASSLAMGGTGELFF.

This chain uses TRBV2 with TRBJ2-6; 10 bases are shared with TRBD2. Germline lookup yields CDR1 SNHLY and CDR2 FYNNEI. The CDR3 is 17 amino acids. The J segment lost 4 bases and the V segment lost 6 bases, leaving 9 bases of the junction unmatched. In DNA form, the CDR3 reads TGTGCCAGCAGCCCACTAGCGGGGTCTCCCGGGGCCAACGTCCTGACTTTC. Translated: CASSPLAGSPGANVLTF.

The rearrangement joins TRBV27 to TRBJ2-7; D call uncertain. The CDR3 has 13 amino acids. Germline CDR1 reads MNHEY; CDR2 reads SMNVEV (reference sequence). Trimming cost V 3 bases and J 0 bases, with 6 bases left between them. CDR3 nucleotide sequence: TGTGCCAGCAGTTTCCACAACTCCTACGAGCAGTACTTC. Protein product: CASSFHNSYEQYF.

The chain couples TRBV19 to TRBJ1-3; 11 bases map to TRBD1. This CDR3 comprises 15 residues. The trim removed 7 bases at V and 4 bases at J, leaving 6 bases unmatched. Germline loops: CDR1 LNHDA, CDR2 SQIVND (reference sequence). The CDR3 region has the DNA TGTGCCAGTACGGACAGGGGGCTGTGGGGAAACACCATATATTTT. Protein product: CASTDRGLWGNTIYF.

This clone was seen a handful of times. This rearrangement joins TRBV6-5 to TRBJ2-1; 10 bases are shared with TRBD1. V shed 4 bases, J shed 3 bases, and the junction held 6 bases outside the gene matches. This CDR3 is built from 16 residues. In germline, CDR1 is MNHEY, CDR2 SVGAGI. The CDR3 loop is CASSLTGGPIYNEQFF. CDR3 bases: TGTGCCAGCAGTTTGACAGGGGGCCCCATCTACAATGAGCAGTTCTTC.

CDR3 protein: CASSKARSGYGGTDFTYEQYF. The CDR3, as DNA: TGTGCCAGCAGCAAAGCCAGGAGCGGGTATGGCGGGACCGACTTTACCTACGAGCAGTACTTC. The chain combines TRBV21-1 with TRBJ2-7; TRBD2 is the table's D call, not checked against the DNA. TRBV21-1 is shown as a pseudogene. The CDR3 sequence is 21 residues long.

This sequence joins TRBV19 and TRBJ2-1, with TRBD2 identical over 8 bases. The CDR3 consists of 15 residues. V lost 7 bases and J lost 4; bases outside the gene matches: 9. Germline CDR1 is LNHDA and CDR2 is SQIVND (reference sequence). The CDR3 nucleotides read TGTGCCAGTACTCCCCGGACTAGCTATTACAATGAGCAGTTCTTC. This encodes CASTPRTSYYNEQFF.

A single count supports this clone. CDR3 nucleotides: TGCGCCAGCAGCCCCAAGGAGGGAACACATGGGGATGAGCAGTTCTTC. It is translated as CASSPKEGTHGDEQFF. This chain uses TRBV5-1 with TRBJ2-1; tentatively, D is TRBD2 (6 bases). CDR1 is SGHRS, CDR2 YFSETQ, per germline. Trimming pared 4 bases from V and 8 bases from J, leaving 22 bases between. The CDR3 is made up of 16 amino acids.

The chain is built from TRBV15 and TRBJ1-4, with a tentative D call TRBD1 (5 bases). Deletions cut 1 base from V and 7 bases from J, with 13 bases between. Germline V gene data show CDR1 as LNHNV and CDR2 as YYDKDF (reference sequence). CDR3 length: 15 residues. CDR3 in amino acids: CATSRGMDTVEKLFF. CDR3 nucleotides: TGTGCCACCAGCAGAGGAATGGACACGGTTGAAAAACTGTTTTTT.

The V and J genes are TRBV10-3 and TRBJ2-6, with a weak D call TRBD2 (5 bases). This CDR3 is 17 amino acids long. CDR1 is ENHRY and CDR2 is SYGVKD in the germline V gene. The ends were cut back, 0 bases at V and 1 base at J, with 10 bases in the middle. The CDR3 region has the DNA TGTGCCATCAGTGAGTCGACTGGAGGTTCTGGGGCCAACGTCCTGACTTTC. Its protein is CAISESTGGSGANVLTF.

J is TRBJ2-1 and V is TRBV30; D might be TRBD2 (5 bases). The CDR3 is made up of 13 amino acids. Trimming shortened V by 0 bases and J by 6 bases, and 9 bases separated the two germline ends. Germline CDR1 and CDR2: GTSNPN and SVGIG (reference sequence). This chain's CDR3 is CAWSVGLSNEQFF. In DNA, the CDR3 is TGTGCCTGGAGTGTAGGACTTTCCAATGAGCAGTTCTTC. Filled out from reference TRBV30 and TRBJ2-1, the complete variable domain reads SQTIHQWPATLVQPVGSPLSLECTVEGTSNPNLYWYRQAAGRGLQLLFYSVGIGQISSEVPQNLSASRPQDRQFILSSKKLLLSDSGFYLCAWSVGLSNEQFFGPGTRLTVL.